Below, 3 T cell receptor beta chains from the same sample are listed, as sequenced in a study of T cells in women clearing cervical HPV infection. The data were produced by immunoSEQ multiplex PCR, yet TCRdb's version contains in-frame clones alone and is incomplete. The data show 20,000 to 30,000 clones, and the top ten clones hold 5.4%. Source material: blood buffy coat. These receptors all stem from a woman aged 18 to 75 with a cervical HPV16 infection that either progressed to CIN3+ or cleared (not recorded which).

On this clone: The observed sequence ends 3 residues before the CDR3 terminus, with the missing tail filled in from the germline J gene. J is TRBJ2-3 and V is TRBV2, with TRBD2 matching over 8 bases. In germline, CDR1 is SNHLY, CDR2 FYNNEI. The CDR3 spans 15 residues. Trimming removed 4 bases from V and 1 base from J; junction bases left unmatched: 4. Partial CDR3 DNA: TGTGCCAGCAGTGGGCGGGAGGAACGCACAGATACG. Encoded protein: CASSGREERTDT. From start to end, the CDR3 is CASSGREERTDTQYF.

Notes on this clone: With the read ending 3 residues before the CDR3 end, the germline J gene is used to fill in that end. The chain joins TRBV7-8 to TRBJ1-2; D remains ambiguous. The CDR3 is made up of 15 amino acids. Per germline, CDR1 SGHVS and CDR2 FQNEAQ. V was cut by 5 bases and J by 7 bases, with 20 bases left in between. CDR3 residues: CASSPKVRAGSGYTF. The covered CDR3 bases are TGTGCCAGCAGCCCGAAGGTAAGGGCGGGGTCTGGC.

With respect to this clone: The read terminates 3 residues before the CDR3 end, so the remaining end is supplied by the germline J gene. The rearrangement joins TRBV5-4 to TRBJ2-2, with 7 bases that match TRBD2. The length of the CDR3 is 16 residues. V shed 3 bases and J 1 base; nucleotides not matched to a gene: 6. Germline V CDR1 and CDR2: SGHNT, YYREEE (reference sequence). The part of the CDR3 DNA that was read is TGTGCCAGCAGCTCTCGCGAGCGGGGGAACACCGGGGAG. Translated: CASSSRERGNTGE. Given in full, the CDR3 is CASSSRERGNTGELFF.